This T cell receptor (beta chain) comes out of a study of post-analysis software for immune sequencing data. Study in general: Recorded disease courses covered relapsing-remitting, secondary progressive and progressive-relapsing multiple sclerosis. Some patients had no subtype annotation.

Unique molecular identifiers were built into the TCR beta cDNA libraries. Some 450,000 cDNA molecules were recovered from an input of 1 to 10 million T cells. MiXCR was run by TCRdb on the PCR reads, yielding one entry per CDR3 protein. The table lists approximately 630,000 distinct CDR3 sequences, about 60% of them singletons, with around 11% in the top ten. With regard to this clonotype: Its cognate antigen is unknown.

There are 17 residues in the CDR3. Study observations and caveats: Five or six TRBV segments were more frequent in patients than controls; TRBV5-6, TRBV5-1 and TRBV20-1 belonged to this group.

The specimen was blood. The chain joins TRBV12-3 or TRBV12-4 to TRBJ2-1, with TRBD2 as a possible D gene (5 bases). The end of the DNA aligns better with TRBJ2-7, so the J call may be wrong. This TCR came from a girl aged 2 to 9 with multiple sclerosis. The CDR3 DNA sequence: TGTGCCAGCAGTTTAGAGACTATCAAGAGCTCCTACAATGAGCAGTACTTC. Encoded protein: CASSLETIKSSYNEQYF.